Below are 2 T cell receptor beta chains sequenced from a single sample in a study of control samples from healthy donors and cancer patients (dated by TCRdb to the early 2020s). Receptor amplification or capture employed the immunoSEQ multiplex PCR assay. The table comes from immuneACCESS by way of TCRdb, which keeps in-frame sequences with V and J called. Part of the clones is missing from these tables; in studies checked, under half for an unresolved V gene and the rest for unknown reasons. The sample records roughly 130,000 clones, about 91% of which are singletons. Clones ranked in the top ten supply 8.5% to 10% of the sample. Sequencing was carried out using blood. These receptors originate from a man between 18 and 29 years old in good health.

V gene TRBV19 combines with J gene TRBJ2-4; 7 bases are shared with TRBD1. J was trimmed by 5 bases and V by 4 bases; bases with no gene match: 5. The CDR3 has 14 amino acids. The germline V gene has CDR1 LNHDA and CDR2 SQIVND (reference sequence). The CDR3 coding sequence is TGTGCCAGTAGTACGACAGGGAACCAAAACATTCAGTACTTC. It codes for CASSTTGNQNIQYF.

About this clone: Other DNA sequences in this specimen translate into the identical CDR3. This rearrangement joins TRBV9 to TRBJ1-1, with D perhaps matching TRBD1 (5 bases). CDR1 is SGDLS and CDR2 is YYNGEE in the germline V gene. V lost 2 bases, J lost 1 base, and 9 bases lay in between. The CDR3 spans 14 residues. Here the CDR3 reads CASSVGTANTEAFF. CDR3 in DNA: TGTGCCAGCAGCGTCGGGACGGCGAACACTGAAGCTTTCTTT.